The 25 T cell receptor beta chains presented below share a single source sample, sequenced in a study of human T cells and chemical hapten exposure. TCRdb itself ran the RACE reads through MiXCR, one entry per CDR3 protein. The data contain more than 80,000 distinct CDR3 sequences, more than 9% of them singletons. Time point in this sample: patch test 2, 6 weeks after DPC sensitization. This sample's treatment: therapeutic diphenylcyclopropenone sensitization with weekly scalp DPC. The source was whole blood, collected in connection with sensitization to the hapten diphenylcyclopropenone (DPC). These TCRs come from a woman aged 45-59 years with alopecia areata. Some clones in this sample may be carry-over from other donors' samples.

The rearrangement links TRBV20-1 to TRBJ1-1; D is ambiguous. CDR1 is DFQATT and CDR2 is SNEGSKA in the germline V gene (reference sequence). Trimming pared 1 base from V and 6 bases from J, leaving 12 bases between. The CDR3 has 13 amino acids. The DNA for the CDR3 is TGCAGTGCTAGAGGGACTTTTGACCCTGAAGCTTTCTTT. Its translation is CSARGTFDPEAFF.

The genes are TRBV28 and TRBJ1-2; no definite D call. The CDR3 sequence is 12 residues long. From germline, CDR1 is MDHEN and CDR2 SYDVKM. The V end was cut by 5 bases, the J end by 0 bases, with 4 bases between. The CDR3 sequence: CASSASNYGYTF. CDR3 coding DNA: TGTGCCAGCAGTGCCTCTAACTATGGCTACACCTTC.

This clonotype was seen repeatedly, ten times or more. CDR3 loop: CASSLAGPNTQYF. The CDR3 DNA reads as TGTGCCAGCAGCTTAGCTGGCCCGAATACGCAGTATTTT. The rearrangement joins TRBV7-2 to TRBJ2-3; D is unclear. Per the germline V gene, CDR1 is SGHTA and CDR2 is FQGNSA. V lost 0 bases to trimming and J lost 7 bases, with 8 bases between them. This CDR3 comprises 13 residues.

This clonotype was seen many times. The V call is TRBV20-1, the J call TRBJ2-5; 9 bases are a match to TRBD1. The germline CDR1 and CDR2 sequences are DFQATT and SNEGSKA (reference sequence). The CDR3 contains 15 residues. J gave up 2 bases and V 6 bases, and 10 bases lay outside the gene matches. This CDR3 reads CSASTPDRGQETQYF. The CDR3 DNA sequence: TGCAGTGCATCGACCCCGGACAGGGGTCAAGAGACCCAGTACTTC.

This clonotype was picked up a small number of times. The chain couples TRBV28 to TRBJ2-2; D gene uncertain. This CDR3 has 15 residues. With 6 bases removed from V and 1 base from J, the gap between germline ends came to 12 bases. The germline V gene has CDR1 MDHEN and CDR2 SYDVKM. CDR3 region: CASRSGTLNTGELFF. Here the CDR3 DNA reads TGTGCCAGCAGGTCGGGTACCTTGAACACCGGGGAGCTGTTTTTT.

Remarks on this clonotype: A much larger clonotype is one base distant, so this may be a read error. The CDR3 DNA sequence: TGTGTCAGCACGGGAGGGCCCTACGAGCAGTACTTC. As protein: CVSTGGPYEQYF. The rearrangement uses TRBV28 and TRBJ2-7; 8 bases are shared with TRBD2. Germline lookup yields CDR1 MDHEN and CDR2 SYDVKM. The CDR3 extends over 12 amino acids.

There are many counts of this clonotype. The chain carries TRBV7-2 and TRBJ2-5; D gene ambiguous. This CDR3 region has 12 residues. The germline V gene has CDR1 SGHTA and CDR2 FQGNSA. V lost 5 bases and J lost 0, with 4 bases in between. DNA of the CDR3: TGTGCCAGCAGCCCGTACCAAGAGACCCAGTACTTC. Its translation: CASSPYQETQYF.

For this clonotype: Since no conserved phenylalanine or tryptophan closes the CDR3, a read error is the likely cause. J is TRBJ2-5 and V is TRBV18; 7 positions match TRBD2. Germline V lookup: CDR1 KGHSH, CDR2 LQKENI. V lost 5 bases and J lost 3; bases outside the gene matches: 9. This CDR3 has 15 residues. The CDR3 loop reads CASSAGDYKEETQYL. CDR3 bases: TGTGCCAGCTCAGCCGGGGACTACAAGGAAGAGACCCAGTACCTC.

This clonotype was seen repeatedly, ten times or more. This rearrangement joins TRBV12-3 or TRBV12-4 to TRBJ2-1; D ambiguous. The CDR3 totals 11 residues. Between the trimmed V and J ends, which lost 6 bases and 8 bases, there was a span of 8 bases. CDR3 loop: CASSLRDEQFF. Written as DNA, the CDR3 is TGTGCCAGCAGCCTCCGTGATGAGCAGTTCTTC.

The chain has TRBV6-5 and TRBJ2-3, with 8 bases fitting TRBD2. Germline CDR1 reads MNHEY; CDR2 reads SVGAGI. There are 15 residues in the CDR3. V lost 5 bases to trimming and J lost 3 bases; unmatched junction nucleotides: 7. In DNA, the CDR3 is TGTGCCAGCAGTACCGGACTAGCAAGGACAGATACGCAGTATTTT. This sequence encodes CASSTGLARTDTQYF.

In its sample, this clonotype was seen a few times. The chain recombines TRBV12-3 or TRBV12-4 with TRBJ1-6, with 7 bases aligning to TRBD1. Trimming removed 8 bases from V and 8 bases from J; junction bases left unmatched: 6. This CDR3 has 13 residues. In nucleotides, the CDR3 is TGTGCCAGCCGTCAGACAGGGTATTCACCCCTCCACTTT. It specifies CASRQTGYSPLHF.

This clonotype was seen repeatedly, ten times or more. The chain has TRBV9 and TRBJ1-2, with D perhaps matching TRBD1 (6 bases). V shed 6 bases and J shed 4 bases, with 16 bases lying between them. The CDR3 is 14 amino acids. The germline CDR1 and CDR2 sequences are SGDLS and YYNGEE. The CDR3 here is CASMRGAGAYGYTF. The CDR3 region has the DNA TGTGCCAGCATGCGGGGGGCCGGAGCCTATGGCTACACCTTC.

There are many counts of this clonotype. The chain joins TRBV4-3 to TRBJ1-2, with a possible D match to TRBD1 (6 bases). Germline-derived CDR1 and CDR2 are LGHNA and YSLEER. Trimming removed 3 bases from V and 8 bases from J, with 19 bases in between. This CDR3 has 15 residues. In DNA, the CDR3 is TGCGCCAGCAGCCAGGTACTACAGGGCGTTGCGGGCTACACCTTC. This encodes CASSQVLQGVAGYTF.

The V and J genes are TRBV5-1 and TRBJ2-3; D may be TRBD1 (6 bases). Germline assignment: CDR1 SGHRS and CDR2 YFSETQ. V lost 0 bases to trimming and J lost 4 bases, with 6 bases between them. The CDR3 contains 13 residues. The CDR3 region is CASSLDRADTQYF. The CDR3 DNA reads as TGCGCCAGCAGCTTGGACAGGGCAGATACGCAGTATTTT. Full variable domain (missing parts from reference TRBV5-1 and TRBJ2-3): KAGVTQTPRYLIKTRGQQVTLSCSPISGHRSVSWYQQTPGQGLQFLFEYFSETQRNKGNFPGRFSGRQFSNSRSEMNVSTLELGDSALYLCASSLDRADTQYFGPGTRLTVL.

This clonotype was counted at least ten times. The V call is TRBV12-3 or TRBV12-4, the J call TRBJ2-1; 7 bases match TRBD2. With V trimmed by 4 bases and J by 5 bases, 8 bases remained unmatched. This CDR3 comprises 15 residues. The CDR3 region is CASSYGLGAHNEQFF. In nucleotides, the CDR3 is TGTGCCAGCAGTTATGGACTAGGGGCCCACAATGAGCAGTTCTTC.

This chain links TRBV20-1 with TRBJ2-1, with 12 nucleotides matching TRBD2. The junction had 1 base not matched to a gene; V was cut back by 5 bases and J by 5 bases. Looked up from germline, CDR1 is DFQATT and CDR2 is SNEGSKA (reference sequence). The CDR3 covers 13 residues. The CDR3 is CSAGLAGNNEQFF. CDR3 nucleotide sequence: TGCAGTGCTGGACTAGCGGGAAACAATGAGCAGTTCTTC.

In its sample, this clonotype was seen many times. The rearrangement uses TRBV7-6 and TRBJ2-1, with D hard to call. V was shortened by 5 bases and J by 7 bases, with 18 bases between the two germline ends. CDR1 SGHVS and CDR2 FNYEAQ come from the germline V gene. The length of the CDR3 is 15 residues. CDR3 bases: TGTGCCAGCAGCGGGGTCCCCTCCCCTAGTAATGAGCAGTTCTTC. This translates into CASSGVPSPSNEQFF.

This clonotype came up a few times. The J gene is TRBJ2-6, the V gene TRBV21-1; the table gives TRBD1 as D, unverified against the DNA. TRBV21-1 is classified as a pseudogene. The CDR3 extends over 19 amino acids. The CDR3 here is CASSKKGQGTISGANVLTF. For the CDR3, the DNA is TGTGCCAGCAGCAAAAAGGGACAGGGGACAATTTCTGGGGCCAACGTCCTGACTTTC.

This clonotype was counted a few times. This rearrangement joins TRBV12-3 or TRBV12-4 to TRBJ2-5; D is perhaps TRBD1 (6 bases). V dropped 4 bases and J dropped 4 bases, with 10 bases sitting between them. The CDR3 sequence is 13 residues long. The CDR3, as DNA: TGTGCCAGCAGTTCCGGACAGAGAGAGACCCAGTACTTC. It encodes CASSSGQRETQYF.

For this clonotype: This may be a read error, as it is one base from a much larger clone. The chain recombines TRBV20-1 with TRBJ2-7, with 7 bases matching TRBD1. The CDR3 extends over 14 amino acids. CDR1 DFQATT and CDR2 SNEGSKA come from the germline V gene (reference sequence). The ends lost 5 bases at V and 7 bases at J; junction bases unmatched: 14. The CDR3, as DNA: TGCAGTGCTGGCCTGACAGGGAGTTCCCTTGAGCAGTACTTC. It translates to CSAGLTGSSLEQYF.

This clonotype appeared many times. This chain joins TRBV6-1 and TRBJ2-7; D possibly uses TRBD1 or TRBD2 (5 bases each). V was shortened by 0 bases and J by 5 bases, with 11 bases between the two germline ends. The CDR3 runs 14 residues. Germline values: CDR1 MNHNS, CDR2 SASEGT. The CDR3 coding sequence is TGTGCCAGCAGTGAAGCGGGACCCCCCGACGAGCAGTACTTC. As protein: CASSEAGPPDEQYF.

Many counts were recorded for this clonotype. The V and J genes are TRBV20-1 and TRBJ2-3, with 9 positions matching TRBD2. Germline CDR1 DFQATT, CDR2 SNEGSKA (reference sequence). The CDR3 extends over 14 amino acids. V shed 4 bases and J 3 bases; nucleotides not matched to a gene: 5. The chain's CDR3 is CSATLAGVTDTQYF. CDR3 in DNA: TGCAGTGCTACTTTAGCGGGAGTAACAGATACGCAGTATTTT.

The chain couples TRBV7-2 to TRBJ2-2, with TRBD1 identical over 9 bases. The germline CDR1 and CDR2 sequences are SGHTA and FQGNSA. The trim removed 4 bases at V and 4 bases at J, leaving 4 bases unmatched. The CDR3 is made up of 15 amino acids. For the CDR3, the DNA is TGTGCCAGCAGCTCACAGGGGGCTAGCACCGGGGAGCTGTTTTTT. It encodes CASSSQGASTGELFF.

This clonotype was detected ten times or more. For the CDR3, the DNA is TGCAGTGCTAGAGATGTCGCTAGCGGGAGTGGCACCTACAATGAGCAGTTCTTC. Its protein product is CSARDVASGSGTYNEQFF. The chain has TRBV20-1 and TRBJ2-1, with 10 nucleotides matching TRBD2. The V gene end was trimmed by 0 bases and the J gene end by 2 bases; junction bases not matched to a gene: 10. CDR1 and CDR2 from the germline V gene are DFQATT and SNEGSKA (reference sequence). The CDR3 has 18 amino acids.

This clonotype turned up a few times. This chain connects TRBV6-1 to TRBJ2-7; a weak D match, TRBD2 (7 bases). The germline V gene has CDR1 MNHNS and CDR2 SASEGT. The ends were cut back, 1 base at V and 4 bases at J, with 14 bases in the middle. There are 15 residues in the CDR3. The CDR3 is CASSEGNGGPYEQYF. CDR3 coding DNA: TGTGCCAGCAGTGAAGGGAACGGGGGGCCTTACGAGCAGTACTTC.